Listed here are 5 T cell receptor beta chains from one sample, sequenced in a study of OX40 agonist ivuxolimab in advanced cancers. The assay was immunoSEQ multiplex PCR, and TCRdb's table has in-frame clones only and misses some. The sample includes tens of thousands of clones, just over 85% of them seen just once. Sequences were derived from CD4+ or CD8+ T cells sorted from blood, sampled in a trial of the OX40 agonist ivuxolimab. These receptors were obtained from an adult with an advanced solid tumor such as melanoma, head and neck, liver or kidney cancer.

The V and J genes are TRBV19 and TRBJ1-2, with D hard to call. Trimming cost V 2 bases and J 8 bases, with 15 bases left between them. The CDR3 runs 14 residues. Per the germline V gene, CDR1 is LNHDA and CDR2 is SQIVND (reference sequence). CDR3 in amino acids: CASSIRWDSGGYTF. The CDR3 DNA is TGTGCCAGTAGTATACGATGGGATTCGGGCGGCTACACCTTC.

The rearrangement joins TRBV6-5 to TRBJ1-6, with D hard to call. V shed 6 bases and J shed 10 bases, with 13 bases lying between them. CDR1 MNHEY and CDR2 SVGAGI come from the germline V gene. The CDR3 has 13 residues. In nucleotides, the CDR3 is TGTGCCAGCAGGCCGAGGGCAAACTCACCCCTCCACTTT. Protein product: CASRPRANSPLHF.

This CDR3 reads CASSIAGMETQYF. For the CDR3, the DNA is TGCGCCAGCAGCATAGCAGGGATGGAGACCCAGTACTTC. This rearrangement joins TRBV4-1 to TRBJ2-5; D might be TRBD1 (5 bases). Trimming shortened V by 5 bases and J by 5 bases, and 12 bases separated the two germline ends. This CDR3 spans 13 amino acids. The germline gives CDR1 MGHRA, CDR2 YSYEKL.

This rearrangement joins TRBV5-4 to TRBJ2-1; 11 bases are a match to TRBD2. The junction had 5 bases not matched to a gene; V was cut back by 4 bases and J by 2 bases. The CDR3 sequence is 16 residues long. Looked up from germline, CDR1 is SGHNT and CDR2 is YYREEE (reference sequence). CDR3 nucleotide sequence: TGTGCCAGCAGCGACCCTAGCGGGGGGCCCTACAATGAGCAGTTCTTC. The encoded protein is CASSDPSGGPYNEQFF.

V and J are TRBV5-4 and TRBJ2-1, with D perhaps assigned TRBD1 or TRBD2 (5 bases each). Trimming stripped 4 bases from V and 4 bases from J, with 18 bases between. This CDR3 has 16 amino acids. Looked up from germline, CDR1 is SGHNT and CDR2 is YYREEE (reference sequence). CDR3 coding DNA: TGTGCCAGCAGCACCTCGGGAAGGGCAGGGTACAATGAGCAGTTCTTC. Its protein product is CASSTSGRAGYNEQFF.